The 13 T cell receptor beta chains in this list originate from one sample, sequenced in a study of shared clonotypes between healthy human individuals. Clones were sequenced by immunoSEQ multiplex PCR, and TCRdb holds only the in-frame ones, with some missing. The data hold roughly 1 million clones, with around 82% observed a single time. The sequencing sample was made of memory CD4+ T cells from PBMCs. The subset was: CD45RA-negative fraction. The receptors stem from a man in his late teens or twenties in good health. Some clones in this sample may be carry-over from other donors' samples.

The rearrangement links TRBV14 to TRBJ1-1; the D gene is possibly TRBD1 (6 bases). The germline gives CDR1 SGHDN, CDR2 FVKESK. The CDR3 runs to 16 residues. With 0 bases removed from V and 6 bases from J, the gap between germline ends came to 17 bases. The CDR3 bases are TGTGCCAGCAGCCAAGATCTAGGGAACAGGGCCCCTGAAGCTTTCTTT. Protein: CASSQDLGNRAPEAFF.

This clone occurred once. The chain joins TRBV7-9 to TRBJ1-1; 9 bases align to TRBD1. There are 15 residues in the CDR3. V shed 3 bases and J 3 bases; nucleotides not matched to a gene: 5. Germline CDR1 is SEHNR and CDR2 is FQNEAQ (reference sequence). In nucleotides, the CDR3 is TGTGCCAGCAGCTTCGGACAGGGGATTGACACTGAAGCTTTCTTT. Its protein product is CASSFGQGIDTEAFF.

The chain joins TRBV15 to TRBJ1-5; D perhaps matches TRBD1 (6 bases). Looked up from germline, CDR1 is LNHNV and CDR2 is YYDKDF (reference sequence). The CDR3 runs to 14 residues. Trimming removed 0 bases from V and 6 bases from J, with 9 bases in between. CDR3 in amino acids: CATSRDLGAQPQHF. The CDR3 coding sequence is TGTGCCACCAGCAGAGATTTGGGGGCTCAGCCCCAGCATTTT.

The V and J genes are TRBV28 and TRBJ1-2; TRBD1 matches at 9 bases. The CDR3 covers 17 residues. From germline, CDR1 is MDHEN and CDR2 SYDVKM. The V and J ends lost 2 bases and 3 bases, in that order; junction bases with no gene match: 10. The CDR3: CASSLPLGQGIYYGYTF. The CDR3 DNA follows: TGTGCCAGCAGTTTACCCTTGGGACAGGGTATTTACTATGGCTACACCTTC.

J is TRBJ2-2 and V is TRBV7-8; the D is unclear. V was pared by 0 bases and J by 6 bases, with 8 bases between. Germline V gives CDR1 SGHVS, CDR2 FQNEAQ. This CDR3 has 14 residues. The CDR3 protein is CASSLAIGPGELFF. In nucleotides, the CDR3 is TGTGCCAGCAGCTTAGCGATCGGCCCCGGGGAGCTGTTTTTT.

CDR3 protein: CASSLAGLAQYF. CDR3 sequence (DNA): TGCGCCAGCAGCTTAGCGGGATTAGCGCAGTATTTT. The chain links TRBV5-1 to TRBJ2-3; 7 bases align to TRBD2. The V gene's germline CDR1 is SGHRS and CDR2 YFSETQ. The CDR3 is 12 residues long. The trim removed 2 bases at V and 10 bases at J, leaving 4 bases unmatched.

The chain employs TRBV6-5 and TRBJ2-7; perhaps TRBD1 as D (5 bases). Germline CDR1 reads MNHEY; CDR2 reads SVGAGI. V gave up 6 bases and J gave up 0 bases, with 9 bases separating them. The CDR3 is 13 residues long. The DNA for the CDR3 is TGTGCCAGCAGGTGGGGCAGCTCCTACGAGCAGTACTTC. It yields the protein CASRWGSSYEQYF.

This clone was counted between two and nine times. The CDR3 DNA is TGTGCCAGTAGTATATATGCCTTTACCTACGAGCAGTACTTC. It is translated as CASSIYAFTYEQYF. The chain has TRBV19 and TRBJ2-7; D ambiguous. This CDR3 has 14 amino acids. Germline V gene lookup returns CDR1 LNHDA and CDR2 SQIVND (reference sequence). Trimming left V 2 bases short and J 2 bases short, with 10 bases between.

This rearrangement joins TRBV2 to TRBJ1-2; D gene uncertain. Trimming stripped 7 bases from V and 6 bases from J, with 21 bases between. Germline-derived CDR1 and CDR2 are SNHLY and FYNNEI. This CDR3 is 15 amino acids long. The CDR3 loop reads CASTKTNGEVDGYTF. The DNA for the CDR3 is TGTGCCAGCACCAAAACCAATGGGGAAGTTGATGGCTACACCTTC.

The chain carries TRBV10-1 and TRBJ1-5; D ambiguous. The CDR3 loop spans 13 amino acids. CDR1 and CDR2 from the germline V gene are WNHNN and SYGVQD (reference sequence). Between the trimmed V and J ends, which lost 0 bases and 6 bases, there was a span of 6 bases. The CDR3 protein is CASSESKGQPQHF. The DNA of the CDR3 is TGCGCCAGCAGTGAGTCGAAAGGTCAGCCCCAGCATTTT.

The chain employs TRBV5-1 and TRBJ1-2; D is unclear. The V and J ends lost 4 bases and 8 bases respectively, with 9 bases between them. Germline V CDR1 and CDR2: SGHRS, YFSETQ. The CDR3 sequence is 11 residues long. CDR3 protein: CASSQDRGYTF. CDR3 DNA: TGCGCCAGCAGCCAGGACCGGGGCTACACCTTC.

This clone was counted a few times. This chain connects TRBV30 to TRBJ1-4; no firm D call. The CDR3 is made up of 12 amino acids. Germline V gene sequence: CDR1 GTSNPN, CDR2 SVGIG (reference sequence). V shed 2 bases and J shed 8 bases, with 9 bases lying between them. The CDR3 DNA is TGTGCCTGGAGTCCTTCGGGGGAAAAACTGTTTTTT. Protein sequence: CAWSPSGEKLFF.

V gene TRBV11-2 combines with J gene TRBJ2-3; D is unclear. V was cut by 0 bases and J by 7 bases, with 5 bases left in between. The CDR3 contains 12 residues. Germline CDR1 SGHAT, CDR2 FQNNGV. CDR3 residues: CASSLEAYTQYF. The CDR3 DNA sequence: TGTGCCAGCAGCTTAGAGGCCTATACGCAGTATTTT.